Listed below are T cell receptor beta chains from one sample, sequenced in a study of T cell responses to AZD1222 COVID-19 vaccine. Produced via immunoSEQ multiplex PCR; TCRdb's table is partial and in-frame only. The table shows some 110,000 clones, with approximately 90% occurring only once. Specimen: peripheral blood, collected on day 0 of AZD1222 vaccination. These receptors came from an adult in good health. Each CDR3 is given with its conserved first and last residue. A D gene is named only where the DNA matches it firmly. Not every row has a clone size; where given, it reads once, few, many or a size class.

v_call	j_call	cdr3_length	d_call	clone_size	cdr3_nt	cdr3_aa
TRBV5-1	TRBJ1-1	12	.	.	TGCGCCAGCAGCTTGGGAGGTGCTGACGCTTTCTTT	CASSLGGADAFF
TRBV9	TRBJ1-5	14	TRBD1	.	TGTGCCAGCAGCGAGACAGGGCGTAATCAGCCCCAGCATTTT	CASSETGRNQPQHF
TRBV19	TRBJ1-2	15	.	.	TGTGCCAGTAGTATAGGACTTGGGACAAACTATGGCTACACCTTC	CASSIGLGTNYGYTF
TRBV12-3/TRBV12-4	TRBJ1-1	12	.	.	TGTGCCAGCAGTTCCGGACCTGGTGAAGCTTTCTTT	CASSSGPGEAFF
TRBV6-2/TRBV6-3	TRBJ2-4	14	.	.	TGTGCCAGCAGCGGGACTGTCGCCAAAAACATTCAGTACTTC	CASSGTVAKNIQYF
TRBV5-4	TRBJ2-3	14	.	.	TGTGCCAGCAGCATCCCGGACGGGACAGATACGCAGTATTTT	CASSIPDGTDTQYF
TRBV7-8	TRBJ2-5	15	.	.	TGTGCCAGCAATCAAGGGACTCCCTTGGGGGAGACCCAGTACTTC	CASNQGTPLGETQYF
TRBV10-3	TRBJ1-2	18	TRBD1	.	TGTGCCGTCCGAAGCATTATGGAAAGAGGGGGCGCAAACTATGGCTACACCTTC	CAVRSIMERGGANYGYTF
TRBV3-1/TRBV3-2	TRBJ1-3	17	.	.	TGTGCCAGCAGCCAAGATCGTGGGGATACCTCTGGAAACACCATATATTTT	CASSQDRGDTSGNTIYF
TRBV7-7	TRBJ2-1	15	TRBD1	.	TGTGCTAGCAGCACCGGGACAGGGAGGGTCCATGAGCAGTTCTTC	CASSTGTGRVHEQFF
TRBV7-3	TRBJ2-3	13	.	.	TGTGCCAGCAGCCTAATATCCACAGATACGCAGTATTTT	CASSLISTDTQYF
TRBV27	TRBJ1-2	15	TRBD1	once	TGTGCCAGCAGTTTATCGGCTTGGCAGGGGGACGGCTACACCTTC	CASSLSAWQGDGYTF
TRBV5-3	TRBJ2-5	17	TRBD2	.	TGTGCCAGAAGGGGGAGGTGGACAGCGGGAGGGCAAGAGACCCAGTACTTC	CARRGRWTAGGQETQYF